This is a list of T cell receptor beta chains from one sample in a study of T cell repertoires in cytomegalovirus infection. Antigens for these TCRs are unknown. TCRdb itself ran the reads through MiXCR, one entry per CDR3 protein. The table has some 220,000 distinct CDR3 sequences, 35% to 40% seen once. The specimen comprised CD8+ T cells from cultured PBMCs, sampled from culture after CMV antigen stimulation. The receptors come from a human donor in good health (CMV status not recorded). Some clones in this sample may be carry-over from other donors' samples. CDR3s include the opening cysteine and the closing phenylalanine or tryptophan. Fields, in order: J gene, V gene, D gene, clone size, CDR3 DNA, CDR3 protein. The D gene is left open where the match is weak. Clone size is shown for a subset of rows, as once, few, many or a class of expanded clone.

j_call: TRBJ2-7; v_call: TRBV7-8; d_call: TRBD2; clone_size: .; cdr3_nt: TGTGCCAGCAGCCCACAAGGAGCGGGAGAGTTTGAGCAGTACTTC; cdr3_aa: CASSPQGAGEFEQYF
j_call: TRBJ2-5; v_call: TRBV11-2; d_call: .; clone_size: once; cdr3_nt: TGTGCCAGCAGCCCAGACCAGTCCTGGGCCCAGTACTTC; cdr3_aa: CASSPDQSWAQYF
j_call: TRBJ2-5; v_call: TRBV10-3; d_call: .; clone_size: once; cdr3_nt: TGTGCCATCAGTCGCAAGAAACAGGGTAATGGAGAGACCCAGTACTTC; cdr3_aa: CAISRKKQGNGETQYF
j_call: TRBJ2-7; v_call: TRBV12-3/TRBV12-4; d_call: .; clone_size: many; cdr3_nt: TGTGCCAGCAGCCCGGACAGATTCTCCTACGAGCAGTACTTC; cdr3_aa: CASSPDRFSYEQYF
j_call: TRBJ2-2; v_call: TRBV28; d_call: .; clone_size: many; cdr3_nt: TGTGCCAGCAGTTCACCATCCCGGGAGCTGTTTTTT; cdr3_aa: CASSSPSRELFF
j_call: TRBJ2-7; v_call: TRBV10-3; d_call: .; clone_size: .; cdr3_nt: TGTGCCATCAGTGAGTCGAAAGTTCTTAACTCCTACGAGCAGTACTTC; cdr3_aa: CAISESKVLNSYEQYF
j_call: TRBJ2-6; v_call: TRBV12-3/TRBV12-4; d_call: TRBD1; clone_size: .; cdr3_nt: TGTGCCAGCAGTCCTCAATGGGACAGGCAGCATGGGGCCAACGTCCTGACTTTC; cdr3_aa: CASSPQWDRQHGANVLTF
j_call: TRBJ1-4; v_call: TRBV11-2; d_call: .; clone_size: few; cdr3_nt: TGTGCCAGCAGCCATCTCTTGGCACCCTACAATGAAAAACTGTTTTTT; cdr3_aa: CASSHLLAPYNEKLFF
j_call: TRBJ2-7; v_call: TRBV7-4; d_call: TRBD2; clone_size: many; cdr3_nt: TGTGCCAGCAGCTGCTCCGGGACTAGCTCCTGCGAGCAGTACTTC; cdr3_aa: CASSCSGTSSCEQYF
j_call: TRBJ2-1; v_call: TRBV9; d_call: .; clone_size: .; cdr3_nt: TGTGCCAGCAGCGTAGATCGCAGGGCGTACAATGAGCAGTTCTTC; cdr3_aa: CASSVDRRAYNEQFF
j_call: TRBJ1-1; v_call: TRBV7-2; d_call: .; clone_size: .; cdr3_nt: TGTGCCAGCAGCTTTTTCGGGTATGTTAACACTGAAGCTTTCTTT; cdr3_aa: CASSFFGYVNTEAFF
j_call: TRBJ2-5; v_call: TRBV7-8; d_call: TRBD2; clone_size: many; cdr3_nt: TGTGCCAGCAGCCCGACCCCGGGACTAGCGAGAGAGACCCAGTACTTC; cdr3_aa: CASSPTPGLARETQYF
j_call: TRBJ1-1; v_call: TRBV27; d_call: .; clone_size: .; cdr3_nt: TGTGCCAGCAGTTTATACCGGGAAATGAACACTGAAGCTTTCTTT; cdr3_aa: CASSLYREMNTEAFF
j_call: TRBJ2-6; v_call: TRBV7-9; d_call: .; clone_size: .; cdr3_nt: TGTGCCAGCAGCCCGATGGTCCGAGGCTCTGGGGCCAACGTCCTGACTTTC; cdr3_aa: CASSPMVRGSGANVLTF
j_call: TRBJ1-2; v_call: TRBV27; d_call: TRBD1; clone_size: .; cdr3_nt: TGTGCCAGTACAGGGGCCCCTAACTATGGCTACACCTTC; cdr3_aa: CASTGAPNYGYTF
j_call: TRBJ2-5; v_call: TRBV5-1; d_call: .; clone_size: .; cdr3_nt: TGCGCCAGCAGCTTGGAATTCCAAGAGACCCAGTACTTC; cdr3_aa: CASSLEFQETQYF
j_call: TRBJ2-3; v_call: TRBV15; d_call: TRBD2; clone_size: .; cdr3_nt: TGTGCCACCAGCAGACTAGCGGGAGCCACAGATACGCAGTATTTT; cdr3_aa: CATSRLAGATDTQYF
j_call: TRBJ1-1; v_call: TRBV29-1; d_call: .; clone_size: few; cdr3_nt: TGCAGCGTTGCTGGGGAGATGGGGAACACTGAAGCTTTCTTT; cdr3_aa: CSVAGEMGNTEAFF
j_call: TRBJ2-5; v_call: TRBV7-6; d_call: TRBD2; clone_size: .; cdr3_nt: TGTGCCAGCAGCCATTATAGGGCGGGGGGGCTTGAGACCCAGTACTTC; cdr3_aa: CASSHYRAGGLETQYF
j_call: TRBJ1-6; v_call: TRBV19; d_call: .; clone_size: .; cdr3_nt: TGTGCCAGTACCGGGAGTAATTCACCCCTCCACTTT; cdr3_aa: CASTGSNSPLHF
j_call: TRBJ1-2; v_call: TRBV9; d_call: .; clone_size: .; cdr3_nt: TGTGCCAGCAGCGAACAGGGTTTCGGCTATGGCTACACCTTC; cdr3_aa: CASSEQGFGYGYTF
j_call: TRBJ2-5; v_call: TRBV27; d_call: .; clone_size: few; cdr3_nt: TGTGCCAGCAGTTTATCGGTCTACCTTAAAGAGACCCAGTACTTC; cdr3_aa: CASSLSVYLKETQYF
j_call: TRBJ1-1; v_call: TRBV5-1; d_call: .; clone_size: many; cdr3_nt: TGCGCCAGCAGCCCCGACGTGTCCCAGGGAGACACTGAAGCTTTCTTT; cdr3_aa: CASSPDVSQGDTEAFF
j_call: TRBJ2-2; v_call: TRBV12-3/TRBV12-4; d_call: .; clone_size: many; cdr3_nt: TGTGCCAGCATCCCCCGAGGGGCAGGGGGGACCGGGGAGCTGTTTTTT; cdr3_aa: CASIPRGAGGTGELFF
j_call: TRBJ1-2; v_call: TRBV27; d_call: TRBD1; clone_size: .; cdr3_nt: TGTGCCAGCAGCCCTAGCGTCGGGACAGTAAACTATGGCTACACCTTC; cdr3_aa: CASSPSVGTVNYGYTF
j_call: TRBJ2-1; v_call: TRBV7-6; d_call: .; clone_size: .; cdr3_nt: TGTGCCAGCAAGACTTCGCACCCGAATGAGCAGTTCTTC; cdr3_aa: CASKTSHPNEQFF
j_call: TRBJ1-2; v_call: TRBV6-1; d_call: .; clone_size: .; cdr3_nt: TGTGCCAGCAGGGAATTGGCGGACGTGTGGAGCGGCTACACCTTC; cdr3_aa: CASRELADVWSGYTF
j_call: TRBJ1-5; v_call: TRBV10-2; d_call: .; clone_size: .; cdr3_nt: TGCGCCAGCAGTGAATCAGCAGGGCTAAGGCAGCCCCAGCATTTT; cdr3_aa: CASSESAGLRQPQHF
j_call: TRBJ1-1; v_call: TRBV11-2; d_call: .; clone_size: .; cdr3_nt: TGTGCCAGCAGCAAGGACAGTATGAACACTGAAGCTTTCTTT; cdr3_aa: CASSKDSMNTEAFF
j_call: TRBJ1-1; v_call: TRBV19; d_call: .; clone_size: .; cdr3_nt: TGTGCCAGTAGTATAGAGGCCGGGGCAGAGGGTGGACCTGAAGCTTTCTTT; cdr3_aa: CASSIEAGAEGGPEAFF
j_call: TRBJ2-4; v_call: TRBV27; d_call: .; clone_size: few; cdr3_nt: TGTGCCAGCAGTTGGGGGACCAAAAACATTCAGTACTTC; cdr3_aa: CASSWGTKNIQYF
j_call: TRBJ2-7; v_call: TRBV7-2; d_call: .; clone_size: .; cdr3_nt: TGTGCCAGCAGCTTGGGGGTCAGGGGAGCCTCCGAGCAGTACTTC; cdr3_aa: CASSLGVRGASEQYF
j_call: TRBJ1-4; v_call: TRBV2; d_call: TRBD1; clone_size: .; cdr3_nt: TGTGCCAGCTGGGACAGGGTGGAAAAACTGTTTTTT; cdr3_aa: CASWDRVEKLFF
j_call: TRBJ2-1; v_call: TRBV20-1; d_call: .; clone_size: few; cdr3_nt: TGCAGTGCTAGGGGACTAGGGGGCCATGAGCAGTTCTTC; cdr3_aa: CSARGLGGHEQFF
j_call: TRBJ2-1; v_call: TRBV5-6; d_call: .; clone_size: .; cdr3_nt: TGTGCCAGCAGCACCTTCTCGGGGGCCGGGGACAATGAGCAGTTCTTC; cdr3_aa: CASSTFSGAGDNEQFF
j_call: TRBJ1-2; v_call: TRBV27; d_call: .; clone_size: .; cdr3_nt: TGTGCCAGCAGTTCTTCCGGTACAGCCTATGGCTACACCTTC; cdr3_aa: CASSSSGTAYGYTF
j_call: TRBJ2-7; v_call: TRBV25-1; d_call: .; clone_size: .; cdr3_nt: TGTGCCAGCAAGGGGGAACCCTACGAGCAGTACTTC; cdr3_aa: CASKGEPYEQYF
j_call: TRBJ1-1; v_call: TRBV12-3/TRBV12-4; d_call: TRBD1; clone_size: .; cdr3_nt: TGTGCCAGCAGCTGGGACAGGGTCGTCACTGAAGCTTTCTTT; cdr3_aa: CASSWDRVVTEAFF
j_call: TRBJ1-6; v_call: TRBV23-1; d_call: .; clone_size: .; cdr3_nt: TGCGCCAGCGGAAGGGACAAGCAACCCTCACCCCTCCACTTT; cdr3_aa: CASGRDKQPSPLHF
j_call: TRBJ1-1; v_call: TRBV7-2; d_call: .; clone_size: .; cdr3_nt: TGTGCCAGCAGCTTAGCCGGGGGGCTACAAATGAACACTGAAGCTTTCTTT; cdr3_aa: CASSLAGGLQMNTEAFF
j_call: TRBJ1-5; v_call: TRBV7-8; d_call: .; clone_size: few; cdr3_nt: TGTGCCAGCAGCTTAGCGATTATGTGGACGGGCAATCAGCCCCAGCATTTT; cdr3_aa: CASSLAIMWTGNQPQHF
j_call: TRBJ2-2; v_call: TRBV7-9; d_call: .; clone_size: few; cdr3_nt: TGTGCCAGCAGCTTCGCTAACACCGGGGAGCTGTTTTTT; cdr3_aa: CASSFANTGELFF
j_call: TRBJ1-2; v_call: TRBV28; d_call: TRBD1; clone_size: few; cdr3_nt: TGTGCCAGCAGTCGAACTGGGACAGCCTCTAACTATGGCTACACCTTC; cdr3_aa: CASSRTGTASNYGYTF
j_call: TRBJ2-2; v_call: TRBV27; d_call: .; clone_size: .; cdr3_nt: TGTGCCAGCAGTGGTGGGAGTAAGAACACCGGGGAGCTGTTTTTT; cdr3_aa: CASSGGSKNTGELFF